This T cell receptor beta chain was identified in a study of T cells in Graves' hyperthyroidism and ophthalmopathy. This clonotype was counted ten times or more. Regions amplified from RNA transcripts were the TCR beta CDR3 regions. With the HTBI primer set, the TCR CDR3 went through a first round of RT-PCR. TCRdb re-called the multiplex PCR reads through MiXCR, storing one row per CDR3 protein. The sample holds some 370,000 distinct CDR3 sequences; about a sixth are singletons and the top ten take roughly 35%. Diagnoses were established using clinical symptoms, serum thyroxine and TRAb, thyroid ultrasound and orbital computed tomography. The V and J ends lost 4 bases and 7 bases respectively, with 17 bases between them. In germline, CDR1 is LNHDA, CDR2 SQIVND (reference sequence). The CDR3 is made up of 16 amino acids.

The TCR originated in a woman younger than 45 with Graves' hyperthyroidism that later progressed to Graves' ophthalmopathy. Sequenced material: blood. The chain is built from TRBV19 and TRBJ1-6; D is possibly TRBD1 (5 bases). CDR3 bases: TGTGCCAGTAGTACAGGGCAAGGGAGACGGAATTCACCCCTCCACTTT. This translates into CASSTGQGRRNSPLHF.